These 21 T cell receptor beta chains originate from one sample sequenced in a study of T cell responses to AZD1222 COVID-19 vaccine. TCRdb's table, derived via immunoSEQ multiplex PCR, lists solely in-frame clones and lacks some. The sample yields 110,000 to 150,000 clones, around 89% seen once. Here the sequenced sample was peripheral blood, taken on day 0 of AZD1222 vaccination. The origin of the receptors is an adult in good health.

The V call is TRBV13, the J call TRBJ1-1; 7 bases are a match to TRBD1. The CDR3 consists of 15 residues. The germline CDR1 and CDR2 sequences are PRHDT and FYEKMQ (reference sequence). The junction had 6 bases not matched to a gene; V was cut back by 5 bases and J by 0 bases. CDR3 amino acids: CASSRQGIMNTEAFF. Here the CDR3 DNA reads TGTGCCAGCAGCCGACAGGGCATCATGAACACTGAAGCTTTCTTT.

DNA for the CDR3: TGTGCCAGCAGCGTAGAGGGTAGGGCCTATCGGACTAGCGGGAGAGGTACGCAGTATTTT. Its translation: CASSVEGRAYRTSGRGTQYF. The rearrangement uses TRBV9 and TRBJ2-3; 13 positions agree with TRBD2. Germline assignment: CDR1 SGDLS and CDR2 YYNGEE. V gave up 0 bases and J gave up 8 bases; unmatched junction bases: 18. The CDR3 totals 20 residues.

This chain joins TRBV13 and TRBJ2-7, with D possibly matching TRBD2 (6 bases). Germline CDR1 PRHDT, CDR2 FYEKMQ (reference sequence). The CDR3 is made up of 13 amino acids. V was pared by 7 bases and J by 6 bases, with 16 bases between. The DNA for the CDR3 is TGTGCCAGCAAGGAGGGTGCGTCTCGCGAGCAGTACTTC. It translates to CASKEGASREQYF.

This chain joins TRBV9 and TRBJ2-2; TRBD1 might be the D (6 bases). Trimming took 3 bases from V and 3 from J, leaving 9 bases between them. CDR1 SGDLS and CDR2 YYNGEE come from the germline V gene. CDR3 length: 14 residues. The CDR3 DNA reads TGTGCCAGCAGCGCAGGGGTTCACACCGGGGAGCTGTTTTTT. Its protein is CASSAGVHTGELFF.

This chain uses TRBV28 with TRBJ2-5; D assignment may be TRBD1 or TRBD2 (5 bases each). This CDR3 comprises 13 residues. V gave up 7 bases and J gave up 7 bases, with 16 bases separating them. CDR1 MDHEN and CDR2 SYDVKM come from the germline V gene. The CDR3 sequence is CASTPRGFGTQYF. In DNA form, the CDR3 reads TGTGCCAGCACCCCGAGGGGATTCGGGACCCAGTACTTC.

The rearrangement links TRBV3-1 (or the pseudogene TRBV3-2) to TRBJ2-1, with TRBD2 identical over 14 bases. The J segment lost 12 bases and the V segment lost 5 bases, leaving 3 bases of the junction unmatched. The CDR3 contains 13 residues. Germline V gives CDR1 LGHDT, CDR2 YNNKEL (reference sequence). In DNA, the CDR3 is TGTGCCAGCAGCAGCGGACTAGCGGGGGGGCAGTTCTTC. Its translation is CASSSGLAGGQFF.

This clone was counted only a few times. The CDR3 spells CASSLGPEGSYEQYF. The CDR3 DNA reads TGTGCCAGCTCCCTGGGACCGGAGGGCTCCTACGAGCAGTACTTC. The chain combines TRBV6-5 with TRBJ2-7; D perhaps matches TRBD2 (6 bases). Germline values: CDR1 MNHEY, CDR2 SVGAGI. This CDR3 is built from 15 residues. Deletions cut 8 bases from V and 0 bases from J, with 17 bases between.

This clone was counted between two and nine times. The chain combines TRBV10-3 with TRBJ1-4; D gene unclear. Between the trimmed V and J ends, which lost 0 bases and 0 bases, there was a span of 11 bases. The germline gives CDR1 ENHRY, CDR2 SYGVKD. CDR3 length: 17 amino acids. The CDR3 is CAISESWWHTTNEKLFF. As DNA, the CDR3 is TGTGCCATCAGTGAGTCCTGGTGGCATACAACTAATGAAAAACTGTTTTTT.

The J gene is TRBJ2-1, the V gene TRBV19; 10 nucleotides agree with TRBD2. This CDR3 contains 15 residues. V trimming: 6 bases; J trimming: 2 bases; junction bases outside the gene matches: 4. Germline CDR1 and CDR2: LNHDA and SQIVND (reference sequence). As DNA, the CDR3 is TGTGCCAGTAGCCGTAGCGGGGGGACCTACAATGAGCAGTTCTTC. It yields the protein CASSRSGGTYNEQFF.

This sequence joins TRBV4-1 and TRBJ2-3; no clear D gene. This CDR3 spans 14 amino acids. V shed 0 bases and J shed 0 bases, with 4 bases lying between them. Germline V gives CDR1 MGHRA, CDR2 YSYEKL. CDR3 region: CASSQDRSTDTQYF. The CDR3 nucleotides are TGCGCCAGCAGCCAAGATAGAAGCACAGATACGCAGTATTTT.

V is TRBV6-2 or TRBV6-3 and J is TRBJ2-1; D remains ambiguous. V was pared by 0 bases and J by 6 bases, with 3 bases between. CDR1 MNHEY and CDR2 SVGEGT come from the germline V gene. The CDR3 consists of 12 residues. The CDR3 DNA reads TGTGCCAGCAGTTACTCGCTCAATGAGCAGTTCTTC. It is translated as CASSYSLNEQFF.

This sequence joins TRBV27 and TRBJ1-6; D possibly corresponds to TRBD1 (5 bases). V lost 5 bases and J 7 bases, leaving 9 bases between the germline ends. Per the germline V gene, CDR1 is MNHEY and CDR2 is SMNVEV (reference sequence). The CDR3 has 13 amino acids. The CDR3 DNA is TGTGCCAGCAGTAGGGACCGAAATTCACCCCTCCACTTT. It yields the protein CASSRDRNSPLHF.

CDR3 in DNA: TGTGCCAGCAGCTCCGGGACTAGCGGGTACAATGAGCAGTTCTTC. This translates into CASSSGTSGYNEQFF. V gene TRBV28 combines with J gene TRBJ2-1; 12 bases fit TRBD2. Germline V CDR1 and CDR2: MDHEN, SYDVKM. V dropped 6 bases and J dropped 4; count of bases not matched to a gene: 4. The length of the CDR3 is 15 residues.

This chain links TRBV27 with TRBJ1-1; D not resolved. CDR1 is MNHEY and CDR2 is SMNVEV in the germline V gene (reference sequence). V was cut by 1 base and J by 1 base, with 7 bases left in between. The CDR3 is 14 residues long. The CDR3 nucleotides read TGTGCCAGCAGTTTATTAGCGGGGAACACTGAAGCTTTCTTT. Translated, it gives CASSLLAGNTEAFF.

V and J are TRBV11-2 and TRBJ1-2; D is ambiguous. The CDR3 sequence is 13 residues long. CDR1 and CDR2 (germline): SGHAT, FQNNGV. V was cut by 2 bases and J by 5 bases, with 9 bases left in between. The CDR3 loop reads CASSLPGLYGYTF. CDR3 DNA: TGTGCCAGCAGCTTACCAGGACTGTATGGCTACACCTTC.

The chain joins TRBV19 to TRBJ1-1; 11 bases line up with TRBD1. The J segment lost 5 bases and the V segment lost 7 bases, leaving 6 bases of the junction unmatched. Germline V lookup: CDR1 LNHDA, CDR2 SQIVND (reference sequence). The CDR3 is 14 residues long. The CDR3 loop reads CASNTRDRGTEAFF. CDR3 in DNA: TGTGCCAGTAATACCCGGGACAGGGGGACTGAAGCTTTCTTT.

The chain joins TRBV30 to TRBJ1-1, with TRBD1 as a possible D gene (6 bases). The CDR3 has 17 amino acids. Deletions cut 2 bases from V and 0 bases from J, with 19 bases between. Germline V lookup: CDR1 GTSNPN, CDR2 SVGIG (reference sequence). CDR3 residues: CAWSPRYRETMNTEAFF. Written as DNA, the CDR3 is TGTGCCTGGAGTCCCCGGTACAGGGAGACCATGAACACTGAAGCTTTCTTT.

This rearrangement joins TRBV11-2 to TRBJ2-1; 14 bases fit TRBD2. Germline values: CDR1 SGHAT, CDR2 FQNNGV. The CDR3 sequence is 18 residues long. The V gene end was trimmed by 4 bases and the J gene end by 5 bases; junction bases not matched to a gene: 10. CDR3 region: CASSSSPGLAGVHNEQFF. CDR3 in DNA: TGTGCCAGCAGCTCCTCACCGGGACTAGCGGGGGTGCACAATGAGCAGTTCTTC.

The CDR3 spells CASSLSSKTGELFF. The CDR3 DNA reads as TGCGCCAGCAGCTTGTCTTCAAAAACCGGGGAGCTGTTTTTT. The chain carries TRBV5-1 and TRBJ2-2, with no clear D. Germline-derived CDR1 and CDR2 are SGHRS and YFSETQ. Trimming removed 1 base from V and 5 bases from J, with 9 bases in between. This CDR3 is built from 14 residues.

V gene TRBV11-2 combines with J gene TRBJ1-5, with a possible D match to TRBD1 (5 bases). CDR1 SGHAT and CDR2 FQNNGV come from the germline V gene. There are 15 residues in the CDR3. The V end lost 1 base, the J end lost 3 bases, and 10 bases lay between the germline ends. CDR3 nucleotides: TGTGCCAGCAGCTTAGGAGGTGGGGCCAATCAGCCCCAGCATTTT. Translation: CASSLGGGANQPQHF.

The chain employs TRBV19 and TRBJ1-5; 9 bases fit TRBD1. J gave up 2 bases and V 6 bases, and 5 bases lay outside the gene matches. CDR3 size: 15 residues. Looked up from germline, CDR1 is LNHDA and CDR2 is SQIVND (reference sequence). DNA of the CDR3: TGTGCCAGTAGGGGGGACAGGGTTGGCAATCAGCCCCAGCATTTT. Protein sequence: CASRGDRVGNQPQHF.